Listed below are T cell receptor beta chains from one sample, sequenced in a study of T cells in Graves' hyperthyroidism and ophthalmopathy. TCRdb passed the multiplex PCR reads through MiXCR, listing each CDR3 protein once. Here the sample spans about 360,000 distinct CDR3 sequences, approximately 14% being singletons. Sequenced sample: blood. These receptors all come from a woman aged 18-29 years with Graves' hyperthyroidism that later progressed to Graves' ophthalmopathy. Each CDR3 is given with its conserved first and last residue. The D gene is left open where the match is weak. The size of a clone is reported for some rows only, either as once, few or many, or as a class for expanded clones.

-	TRBV5-1	TRBJ2-1	many	TGCGCCAGCAGCAGGTCGCGGAACTACAATGAGCAGTTCTTC	CASSRSRNYNEQFF
-	TRBV11-3	TRBJ2-5	-	TGTGCCAGCAGCCCTAGTAGCGATCCCGGACCTCAAGAGACCCGGTACTTC	CASSPSSDPGPQETRYF
TRBD1	TRBV6-2/TRBV6-3	TRBJ1-5	-	TGTGCCAGCAGTTACCGGACAGGGTATAGCAATCAGCCCCAGCATTTT	CASSYRTGYSNQPQHF
TRBD2	TRBV12-3/TRBV12-4	TRBJ2-1	many	TGTGCCAGCAGTCGGACTAGCCATGAGCAGTTCTTC	CASSRTSHEQFF
-	TRBV6-1	TRBJ2-4	many	TGTGCCAGCAGTGATAGGGGGGGACCGAAAAACATTCAGTACTTC	CASSDRGGPKNIQYF
-	TRBV4-1	TRBJ1-5	few	TGCGCCAGCAGCCAGTGGGGGGGTCAGCCCCAGCATTTT	CASSQWGGQPQHF
TRBD2	TRBV24-1	TRBJ2-3	few	TGTGCCACCAGTGATGCAGTAATACCGGGACTAGGGGTTCCAGATACGCAGTATTTT	CATSDAVIPGLGVPDTQYF
-	TRBV7-9	TRBJ1-2	many	TGTGCCAGCAGCTTAGTTCGTGACAGCTACACCTTC	CASSLVRDSYTF
-	TRBV20-1	TRBJ2-5	few	TGCAGTGCTACCCGAAGAGTAGCTAGTCGGTGGGGCCAAGAGACCCAGTACTTC	CSATRRVASRWGQETQYF
-	TRBV28	TRBJ1-2	many	TGTGCCAGCAGTTTTTCTGGTCGGGGGGCTGTCGGTGGCTACACCTTC	CASSFSGRGAVGGYTF
-	TRBV7-8	TRBJ2-5	many	TGTGCCAGCAGCTTAGCCCAACAAAGCCCCCTGCCTGAAGAGACCCAGTACTTC	CASSLAQQSPLPEETQYF
-	TRBV9	TRBJ1-4	-	TGTGCCAGCAGCGTAGAAGGAGGCTCTAATGAAAAACTGTTTTTT	CASSVEGGSNEKLFF
-	TRBV6-1	TRBJ2-1	-	TGTGCCAGCAGTCGAACGGACATTAGGCCCAATGAGCAGTTCTTC	CASSRTDIRPNEQFF
TRBD2	TRBV7-9	TRBJ2-1	many	TGTGCCAGCATCTCAAGCCGCTCTAGCGGGAGCAATGAGCAGTTCTTC	CASISSRSSGSNEQFF
TRBD2	TRBV28	TRBJ2-2	-	TGTGCCAGCAGTACGGGCGGGGCTAGCGGGAGCGCCGGGGAGCTGTTTTTT	CASSTGGASGSAGELFF
-	TRBV30	TRBJ2-5	many	TGTGCCTGGTCTACGGGGGCAGGGTCGGGGACCCAGTACTTC	CAWSTGAGSGTQYF
TRBD2	TRBV6-1	TRBJ2-7	many	TGTGCCAGCAGCCACGGACTAGCGGGGGCCTACGAGCAGTACTTC	CASSHGLAGAYEQYF
-	TRBV9	TRBJ2-3	-	TGTGCCAGCAGCGTAGTGGCAGGGTGGACAGATACGCAGTATTTT	CASSVVAGWTDTQYF
TRBD2	TRBV28	TRBJ2-2	-	TGTGCCAGCAGCAGCGGGAGTTTGAACACCGGGGAGCTGTTTTTT	CASSSGSLNTGELFF
TRBD1	TRBV20-1	TRBJ2-3	many	TGCAGTGCTAGAGTCATCCGGGACAGGGGCACAGATACGCAGTATTTT	CSARVIRDRGTDTQYF
-	TRBV18	TRBJ1-5	many	TGTGCCAGCTCACCAAATCGGTATCAGCCCCAGCATTTT	CASSPNRYQPQHF
TRBD1	TRBV20-1	TRBJ2-7	-	TGCAGTGCTAGAGATTACGGGACAGGGGGCAACGAGCAGTACTTC	CSARDYGTGGNEQYF
-	TRBV7-2	TRBJ2-2	few	TGTGCCAGTATACCTCCCACTTCTACTCACACCGGGGAGCTGTTTTTT	CASIPPTSTHTGELFF
-	TRBV2	TRBJ2-3	many	TGTGCCAGCAGTGTGGGGGGTAGGATGAGTGGGGATACGCAGTATTTT	CASSVGGRMSGDTQYF
TRBD1	TRBV7-6	TRBJ2-3	few	TGTGCCAGCAGCACCCTAAGGGGAACAGGGGCTAGCACAGATACGCAGTATTTT	CASSTLRGTGASTDTQYF
-	TRBV20-1	TRBJ1-2	many	TGCAGTGCCTCTAGCCGCCGGAGTCTCTATGGCTACACCTTC	CSASSRRSLYGYTF
-	TRBV11-2	TRBJ2-3	many	TGTGCCAGCAGCTTAGATCGGTGGGACGCGGGACCGACAGATACGCAGTATTTT	CASSLDRWDAGPTDTQYF
TRBD1	TRBV6-2/TRBV6-3	TRBJ2-7	many	TGTGCCAGCAGTTACCCGACAATCCGGGACAGGGTGATGCAGTACTTC	CASSYPTIRDRVMQYF
TRBD2	TRBV3-1	TRBJ2-7	many	TGTGCCAGCAGCCAAGGTGCGACTAGCGGGACCTACGAGCAGTACTTC	CASSQGATSGTYEQYF
TRBD2	TRBV19	TRBJ2-5	-	TGTGCCAGTAAGGGGCTAGCGGAAGAGACCCAGTACTTC	CASKGLAEETQYF
-	TRBV20-1	TRBJ2-7	many	TGCAGTGCTAGAGATTCTCTGGTCACAGCTTCTTCCTACGAGCAGTACTTC	CSARDSLVTASSYEQYF
-	TRBV2	TRBJ2-1	few	TGTGCCAGCACCGAGATGGTCAATCCCACAAGTGAGCAGTTCTTC	CASTEMVNPTSEQFF
TRBD2	TRBV5-1	TRBJ2-1	many	TGCGCCAGCAGCTCGGCTAGCGGGCCCTCCTACAATGAGCAGTTCTTC	CASSSASGPSYNEQFF
-	TRBV15	TRBJ2-3	-	TGTGCCACCAGTCCGCGGTCCACCACAGATACGCAGTATTTT	CATSPRSTTDTQYF
-	TRBV20-1	TRBJ2-7	many	TGCAGTGCTAGCGAAGCCCTCTCCCCCTACGAGCAGTACTTC	CSASEALSPYEQYF
-	TRBV6-1	TRBJ2-5	many	TGTGCCAGCAGTGAAGCGCGAGCCGGGACAGGTGGCCTAGCGGGAAAGAGGGAGACCCAGTACTTC	CASSEARAGTGGLAGKRETQYF
TRBD2	TRBV5-1	TRBJ2-3	few	TGCGCCAGCAGCTCCGGGACTAGCGGGACAATTTACACAGATACGCAGTATTTT	CASSSGTSGTIYTDTQYF
-	TRBV7-2	TRBJ1-2	few	TGTGCCAGCAGCTTAGGGGGGGTCTCTGGCTACACCTTC	CASSLGGVSGYTF
TRBD2	TRBV28	TRBJ2-1	many	TGTGCCAGCAGTATCACCGGGACTAGCAATGAGCAGTTCTTC	CASSITGTSNEQFF
TRBD1	TRBV6-1	TRBJ1-5	many	TGTGCCAGCAGTGCCGTTGACAGGGGGCTTCAGCCCCAGCATTTT	CASSAVDRGLQPQHF
TRBD1	TRBV6-1	TRBJ1-5	many	TGTGCCAGCAGGCAAACAGGGGATCAGCCCCAGCATTTT	CASRQTGDQPQHF
-	TRBV19	TRBJ2-2	-	TGTGCCAGTAACCCTGGACCCGCGAACACCGGGGAGCTGTTTTTT	CASNPGPANTGELFF
-	TRBV5-8	TRBJ2-2	few	TGTGCCAGCAGCTCCCTGGACCGGAACACCGGGGAGCTGTTTTTT	CASSSLDRNTGELFF
TRBD2	TRBV2	TRBJ2-1	many	TGTGCCAGCAGGGGAGGGTGGCTAGCGGACAATGAGCAGTTCTTC	CASRGGWLADNEQFF
-	TRBV10-2	TRBJ2-7	-	TGCGCCACTCTAGGGACTCCTCACTACGAGCAGTACTTC	CATLGTPHYEQYF
TRBD2	TRBV4-2	TRBJ2-2	few	TGTGCCAGCAGCCAAGAGGGGGGTCCTAGCGGGAGGGTTACCGGGGAGCTGTTTTTT	CASSQEGGPSGRVTGELFF
TRBD1	TRBV27	TRBJ2-1	many	TGTGCCAGCAGTTTAGGGTCGGGGGACAGGGGGTATATACAGGGATACAATGAGCAGTTCTTC	CASSLGSGDRGYIQGYNEQFF
-	TRBV7-2	TRBJ2-1	many	TGTGCCAGCAGCTTAGCAACTCACCACTGGGACAATGAGCAGTTCTTC	CASSLATHHWDNEQFF
-	TRBV7-2	TRBJ2-1	-	TGTGCCAGCAGCGCCGAGGTAGCCCGGACGAATGAGCAGTTCTTC	CASSAEVARTNEQFF